The TCR beta chain described here comes from a study of blood T cell repertoires in COVID-19. Produced via immunoSEQ multiplex PCR; TCRdb's table is partial and in-frame only. Found here are approximately 140,000 clones, 84% of them singletons; the top ten hold less than 6%. This CDR3 spans 15 amino acids. Germline V gene sequence: CDR1 KGHSH, CDR2 LQKENI. V lost 3 bases and J lost 3, with 14 bases in between. For this clone: Other DNA sequences in this sample translate to the same CDR3.

Sequenced input: PBMCs or T cells enriched from blood (not recorded which). This chain links TRBV18 with TRBJ2-5; tentative D call: TRBD2 (6 bases). This clonotype was sampled from a woman aged 50 to 65 who had been exposed to COVID-19. CDR3: CASSPRPGGKETQYF. The DNA of the CDR3 is TGTGCCAGCTCACCTCGGCCAGGCGGGAAAGAGACCCAGTACTTC.